Following are 18 T cell receptor beta chains from one sample sequenced in a study of blood T cells in healthy people across ages. Using a J-beta primer mix together with a sample-barcoded 5' primer, a second PCR was run for roughly 7 to 12 cycles. TCRdb re-called the 5' RACE reads through MiXCR, storing one row per CDR3 protein. This sample has approximately 800,000 distinct CDR3 sequences, with 62% found just once. Sequencing was done on a sample of blood. Receptors originate from a man aged 30 to 39 in good health.

This chain joins TRBV9 and TRBJ2-2; 7 nucleotides align to TRBD2. Germline assignment: CDR1 SGDLS and CDR2 YYNGEE. V gave up 2 bases and J gave up 0 bases; unmatched junction bases: 4. This CDR3 is 16 amino acids long. The CDR3 DNA follows: TGTGCCAGCAGCGTGGCGGGGGTCTCGAACACCGGGGAGCTGTTTTTT. Its protein product is CASSVAGVSNTGELFF.

This clonotype was detected ten times or more. This chain links TRBV5-1 with TRBJ2-1, with 9 bases matching TRBD1. The V and J ends lost 4 bases and 3 bases, in that order; junction bases with no gene match: 8. CDR3 size: 16 residues. Looked up from germline, CDR1 is SGHRS and CDR2 is YFSETQ. The CDR3 DNA sequence: TGCGCCAGCAGCCAGTCGACAGGGGGGAGCTACAATGAGCAGTTCTTC. This encodes CASSQSTGGSYNEQFF.

The chain uses TRBV2 and TRBJ1-2; D is undetermined. The CDR3 loop spans 15 amino acids. CDR1 and CDR2 (germline): SNHLY, FYNNEI. The germline V and J ends were trimmed by 0 bases and 1 base, with 9 bases remaining between them. The CDR3 spells CASSEARLNNYGYTF. The CDR3 DNA follows: TGTGCCAGCAGTGAAGCGCGACTTAATAACTATGGCTACACCTTC.

To note about this clonotype: At one boundary the junction diverges from the germline segment, which might be a read error. The chain employs TRBV20-1 and TRBJ2-3, with 10 bases identical to TRBD2. The CDR3 is 12 residues long. CDR1 and CDR2 from the germline V gene are DFQATT and SNEGSKA (reference sequence). The CDR3 DNA follows: TGTCTAGCGGGGGTCCGCACAGATACGCAGTATTTT. Translating it yields CLAGVRTDTQYF.

The sample holds one count of this clonotype. The genes are TRBV18 and TRBJ2-5; 13 nucleotides line up with TRBD2. The CDR3 contains 15 residues. Germline CDR1 reads KGHSH; CDR2 reads LQKENI. V lost 3 bases to trimming and J lost 12 bases; unmatched junction nucleotides: 10. CDR3 region: CASSPLLLAGGPEYF. DNA for the CDR3: TGTGCCAGCTCACCCCTCCTACTAGCGGGGGGGCCGGAGTACTTC.

The chain carries TRBV5-4 and TRBJ1-4; TRBD1 is a possible D gene (6 bases). Germline CDR1 and CDR2: SGHNT and YYREEE (reference sequence). V was pared by 4 bases and J by 3 bases, with 16 bases between. The CDR3 has 16 residues. CDR3 residues: CASSGGPTGPNEKLFF. As DNA, the CDR3 is TGTGCCAGCAGCGGGGGCCCTACGGGGCCTAATGAAAAACTGTTTTTT.

This rearrangement joins TRBV2 to TRBJ1-6; no reliable D call. Trimming shortened V by 2 bases and J by 11 bases, and 10 bases separated the two germline ends. This CDR3 is 13 amino acids long. From germline, CDR1 is SNHLY and CDR2 FYNNEI. In nucleotides, the CDR3 is TGTGCCAGCAGTGAAACCCCATCCACACCCCTCCACTTT. Translating gives CASSETPSTPLHF.

The V call is TRBV4-3, the J call TRBJ2-1; 9 bases are shared with TRBD2. CDR1 LGHNA and CDR2 YSLEER come from the germline V gene. The ends lost 0 bases at V and 13 bases at J; junction bases unmatched: 10. This CDR3 spans 15 amino acids. The CDR3 nucleotides are TGCGCCAGCAGCCAAGATATAGCTAGCGGGACCCTTCAGTTCTTC. Encoded protein: CASSQDIASGTLQFF.

The rearrangement joins TRBV12-3 or TRBV12-4 to TRBJ2-5; 7 nucleotides match TRBD1. The CDR3 spans 15 residues. The junction had 4 bases not matched to a gene; V was cut back by 0 bases and J by 3 bases. For the CDR3, the DNA is TGTGCCAGCAGTTTAGCGGCCAGGGGGAAAGAGACCCAGTACTTC. It translates to CASSLAARGKETQYF.

With regard to this clonotype: One end of the junction varies from germline; a read error may be responsible. This rearrangement joins TRBV5-1 to TRBJ1-5; no reliable D call. The CDR3 length is 14 residues. CDR1 SGHRS and CDR2 YFSETQ come from the germline V gene. The CDR3 coding sequence is TGCGCCAGCAGCTTGCAAGCGCCCGATCAGCCCAAGCATTTT. Its translation: CASSLQAPDQPKHF.

This clonotype was counted only a few times. The genes are TRBV15 and TRBJ2-1; TRBD1 agrees at 7 bases. CDR1 is LNHNV and CDR2 is YYDKDF in the germline V gene (reference sequence). Trimming removed 3 bases from V and 2 bases from J; junction bases left unmatched: 4. The CDR3 has 15 amino acids. CDR3 in amino acids: CATSSYRGTYNEQFF. The CDR3 DNA follows: TGTGCCACCAGCAGTTACAGGGGAACCTACAATGAGCAGTTCTTC.

The chain combines TRBV12-3 or TRBV12-4 with TRBJ2-7, with D maybe TRBD2 (5 bases). The end of the DNA fits TRBJ2-1 better, so the J call may be wrong. This CDR3 is built from 13 residues. The CDR3 DNA follows: TGTGCCAGCAGTTGTGCGGGCCTTAGTGAGCAGTTCTTC. Its translation is CASSCAGLSEQFF.

This clonotype has just a few counts. The CDR3 coding sequence is TGTGCCATCAATAGCATAGAAGGAGAGACCCAGTACTTC. Translation: CAINSIEGETQYF. This rearrangement joins TRBV10-3 to TRBJ2-5; D unresolved. Trimming took 7 bases from V and 4 from J, leaving 13 bases between them. Germline CDR1 is ENHRY and CDR2 is SYGVKD. This CDR3 comprises 13 residues.

This clonotype has only one observation. The rearrangement joins TRBV7-9 to TRBJ2-5; TRBD2 aligns across 8 bases. This CDR3 comprises 14 residues. With 6 bases clipped from V and 5 bases from J, the junction kept 8 bases outside the gene matches. CDR1 and CDR2 (germline): SEHNR, FQNEAQ (reference sequence). The CDR3 protein is CASRYTSGRETQYF. In nucleotides, the CDR3 is TGTGCCAGCAGGTATACTAGCGGACGGGAGACCCAGTACTTC. The full variable domain, rest sourced from reference TRBV7-9 and TRBJ2-5, is DTGVSQNPRHKITKRGQNVTFRCDPISEHNRLYWYRQTLGQGPEFLTYFQNEAQLEKSRLLSDRFSAERPKGSFSTLEIQRTEQGDSAMYLCASRYTSGRETQYFGPGTRLLVL.

This clonotype was seen repeatedly, ten times or more. V and J are TRBV7-3 and TRBJ2-3; unclear D gene. The CDR3 consists of 14 residues. Trimming took off 5 bases at V and 1 base at J, with 10 bases between the two ends. Germline V gene sequence: CDR1 SGHTA, CDR2 FQGTGA. The CDR3 nucleotides are TGTGCCAGCAGCCCCCTCGAAGGCACAGATACGCAGTATTTT. Protein sequence: CASSPLEGTDTQYF.

The genes are TRBV12-3 or TRBV12-4 and TRBJ1-2; no clear D gene. V was shortened by 1 base and J by 8 bases, with 17 bases between the two germline ends. The CDR3 covers 15 residues. CDR3: CASSLVVLGSGGYTF. The CDR3 region has the DNA TGTGCCAGCAGTTTAGTGGTTTTGGGCAGCGGAGGCTACACCTTC.

The V call is TRBV12-3 or TRBV12-4, the J call TRBJ1-2; D gene unclear. Trimming pared 2 bases from V and 8 bases from J, leaving 9 bases between. This CDR3 has 12 amino acids. CDR3 region: CASSLTGRGYTF. CDR3 DNA: TGTGCCAGCAGTTTAACGGGGAGAGGCTACACCTTC.

This clonotype has just a few counts. V is TRBV20-1 and J is TRBJ1-5, with D perhaps matching TRBD1 (5 bases). The CDR3 consists of 13 residues. The V gene lost 3 bases and the J gene lost 3 bases, with 9 bases spanning the gap. Germline assignment: CDR1 DFQATT and CDR2 SNEGSKA (reference sequence). CDR3 coding DNA: TGCAGTGCTAGGGGACGGATCAATCAGCCCCAGCATTTT. Translating gives CSARGRINQPQHF.